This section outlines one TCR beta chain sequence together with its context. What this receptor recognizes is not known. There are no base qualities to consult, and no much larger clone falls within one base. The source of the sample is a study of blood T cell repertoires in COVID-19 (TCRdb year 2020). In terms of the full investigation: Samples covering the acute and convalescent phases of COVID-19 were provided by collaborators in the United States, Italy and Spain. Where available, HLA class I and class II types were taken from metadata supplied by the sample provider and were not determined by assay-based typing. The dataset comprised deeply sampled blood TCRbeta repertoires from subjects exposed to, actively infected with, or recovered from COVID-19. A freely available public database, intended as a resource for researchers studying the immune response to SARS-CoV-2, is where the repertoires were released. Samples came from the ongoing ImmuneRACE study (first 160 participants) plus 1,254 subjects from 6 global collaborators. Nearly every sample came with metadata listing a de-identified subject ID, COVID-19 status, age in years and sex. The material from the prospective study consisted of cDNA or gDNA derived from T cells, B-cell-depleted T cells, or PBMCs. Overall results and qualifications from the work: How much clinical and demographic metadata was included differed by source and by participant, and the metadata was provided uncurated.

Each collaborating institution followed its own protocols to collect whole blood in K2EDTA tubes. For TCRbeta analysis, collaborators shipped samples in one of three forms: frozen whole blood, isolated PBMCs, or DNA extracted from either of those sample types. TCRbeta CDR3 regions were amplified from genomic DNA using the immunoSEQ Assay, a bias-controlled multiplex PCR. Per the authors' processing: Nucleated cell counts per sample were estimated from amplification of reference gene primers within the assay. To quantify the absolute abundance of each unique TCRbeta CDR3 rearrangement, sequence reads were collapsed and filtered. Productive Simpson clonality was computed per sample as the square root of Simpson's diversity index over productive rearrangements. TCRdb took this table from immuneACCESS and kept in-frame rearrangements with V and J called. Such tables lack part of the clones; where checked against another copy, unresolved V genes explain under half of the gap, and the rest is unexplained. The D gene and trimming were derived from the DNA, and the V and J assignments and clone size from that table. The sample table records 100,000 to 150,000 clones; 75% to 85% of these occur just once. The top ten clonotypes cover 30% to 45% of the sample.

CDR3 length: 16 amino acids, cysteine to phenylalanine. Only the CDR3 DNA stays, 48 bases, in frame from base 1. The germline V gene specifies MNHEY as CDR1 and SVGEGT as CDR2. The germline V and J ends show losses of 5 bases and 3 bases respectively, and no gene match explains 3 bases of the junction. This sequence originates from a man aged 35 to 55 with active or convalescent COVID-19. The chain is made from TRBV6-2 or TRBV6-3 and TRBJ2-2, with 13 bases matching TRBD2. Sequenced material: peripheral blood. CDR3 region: CASSTSGRGYTGELFF. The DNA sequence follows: TGTGCCAGCAGTACTAGCGGGAGGGGTTACACCGGGGAGCTGTTTTTT.